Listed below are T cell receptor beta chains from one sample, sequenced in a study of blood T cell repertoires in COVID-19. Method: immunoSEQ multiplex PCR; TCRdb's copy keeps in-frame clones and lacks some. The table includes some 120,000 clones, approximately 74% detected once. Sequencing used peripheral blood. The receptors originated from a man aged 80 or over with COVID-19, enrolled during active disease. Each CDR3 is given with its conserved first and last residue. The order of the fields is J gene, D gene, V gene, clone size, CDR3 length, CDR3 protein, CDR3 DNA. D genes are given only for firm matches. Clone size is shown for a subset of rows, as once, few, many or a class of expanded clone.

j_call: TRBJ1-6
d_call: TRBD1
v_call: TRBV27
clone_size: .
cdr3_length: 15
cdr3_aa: CASSEIGTVNSPLHF
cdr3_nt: TGTGCCAGCAGTGAAATCGGGACAGTTAATTCACCCCTCCACTTT

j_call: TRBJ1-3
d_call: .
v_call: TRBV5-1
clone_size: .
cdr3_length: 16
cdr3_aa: CASSPLTGSSGNTIYF
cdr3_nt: TGCGCCAGCAGCCCCCTGACAGGTAGCTCTGGAAACACCATATATTTT

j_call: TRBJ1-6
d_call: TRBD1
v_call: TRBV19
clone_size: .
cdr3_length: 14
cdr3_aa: CASSNLRGDTPLHF
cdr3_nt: TGTGCCAGTAGTAACCTCAGGGGGGATACACCCCTCCACTTT

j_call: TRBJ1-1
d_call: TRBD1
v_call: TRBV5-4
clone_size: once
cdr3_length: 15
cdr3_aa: CASSLPGQLNTEAFF
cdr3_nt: TGTGCCAGCAGCTTGCCGGGACAGTTGAACACTGAAGCTTTCTTT

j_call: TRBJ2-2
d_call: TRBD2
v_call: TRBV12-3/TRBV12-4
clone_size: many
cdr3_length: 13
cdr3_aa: CASRGGVTGELFF
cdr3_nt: TGTGCCAGCCGGGGAGGGGTCACCGGGGAGCTGTTTTTT

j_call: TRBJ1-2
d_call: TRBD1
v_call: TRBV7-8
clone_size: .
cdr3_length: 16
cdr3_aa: CASSPYTGTAIYGYTF
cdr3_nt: TGTGCCAGCAGCCCATACACCGGGACAGCAATCTATGGCTACACCTTC

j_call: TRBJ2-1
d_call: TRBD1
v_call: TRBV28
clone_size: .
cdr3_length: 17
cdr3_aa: CASSLGRTGLSLREQFF
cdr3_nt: TGTGCCAGCAGTTTAGGGCGGACAGGGTTGTCCCTAAGGGAGCAGTTCTTC

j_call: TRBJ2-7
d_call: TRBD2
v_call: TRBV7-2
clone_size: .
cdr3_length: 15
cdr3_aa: CASSRAAGGPYEQYF
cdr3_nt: TGTGCCAGCAGCCGGGCTGCGGGAGGGCCCTACGAGCAGTACTTC

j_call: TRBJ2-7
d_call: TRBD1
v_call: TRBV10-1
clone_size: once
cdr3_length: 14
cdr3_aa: CASSGSDRYDEQYF
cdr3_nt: TGCGCCAGCAGTGGATCGGACAGGTACGACGAGCAGTACTTC

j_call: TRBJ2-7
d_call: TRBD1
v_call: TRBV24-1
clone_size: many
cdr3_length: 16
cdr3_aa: CATSEPDRGFSYEQYF
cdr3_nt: TGTGCCACCAGTGAACCAGACAGGGGGTTCTCCTACGAGCAGTACTTC

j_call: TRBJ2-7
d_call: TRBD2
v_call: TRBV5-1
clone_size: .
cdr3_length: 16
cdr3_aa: CASSSRGGSGGYEQYF
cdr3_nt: TGCGCCAGCAGCTCCCGGGGAGGGAGCGGAGGTTACGAGCAGTACTTC

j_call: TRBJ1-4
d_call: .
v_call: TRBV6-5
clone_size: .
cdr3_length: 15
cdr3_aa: CASSSTGTSLEKLFF
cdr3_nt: TGTGCCAGCAGTTCGACCGGGACATCGCTTGAAAAACTGTTTTTT

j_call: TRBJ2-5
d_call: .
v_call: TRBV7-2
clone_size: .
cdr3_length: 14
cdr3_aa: CASSLVDRQETQYF
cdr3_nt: TGTGCCAGCAGCTTAGTCGACAGACAAGAGACCCAGTACTTC

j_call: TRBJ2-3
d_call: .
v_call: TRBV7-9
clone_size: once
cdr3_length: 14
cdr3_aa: CASSTGTTRGTQYF
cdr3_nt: TGTGCCAGCAGCACAGGGACTACACGGGGTACGCAGTATTTT

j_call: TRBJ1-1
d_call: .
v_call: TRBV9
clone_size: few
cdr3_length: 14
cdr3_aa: CASSKGQPNTEAFF
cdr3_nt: TGTGCCAGCAGCAAAGGACAGCCGAACACTGAAGCTTTCTTT

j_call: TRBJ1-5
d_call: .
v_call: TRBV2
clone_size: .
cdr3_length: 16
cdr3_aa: CASHTHDGEDGQPQHF
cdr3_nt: TGTGCCAGCCATACACATGACGGGGAGGACGGTCAGCCCCAGCATTTT

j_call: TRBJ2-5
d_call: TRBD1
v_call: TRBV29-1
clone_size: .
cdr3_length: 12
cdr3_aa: CSVRQGRETQYF
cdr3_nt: TGCAGCGTCCGACAGGGCCGAGAGACCCAGTACTTC

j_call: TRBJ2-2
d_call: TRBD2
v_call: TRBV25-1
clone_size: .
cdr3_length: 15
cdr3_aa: CASSGLAGGTGELFF
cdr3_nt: TGTGCCAGCAGTGGACTAGCGGGAGGGACCGGGGAGCTGTTTTTT

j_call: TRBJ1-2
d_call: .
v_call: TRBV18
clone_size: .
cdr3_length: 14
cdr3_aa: CASSSGGTGYGYTF
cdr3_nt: TGTGCCAGCTCATCGGGGGGTACTGGCTATGGCTACACCTTC

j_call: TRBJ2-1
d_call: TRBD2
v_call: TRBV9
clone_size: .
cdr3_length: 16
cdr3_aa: CASSVAWTSAGGEQFF
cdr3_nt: TGTGCCAGCAGCGTAGCCTGGACTAGCGCCGGTGGGGAGCAGTTCTTC

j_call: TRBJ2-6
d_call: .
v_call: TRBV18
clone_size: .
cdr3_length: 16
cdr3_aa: CASSPTLVSGANVLTF
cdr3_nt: TGTGCCAGCTCACCAACTTTAGTCTCTGGGGCCAACGTCCTGACTTTC

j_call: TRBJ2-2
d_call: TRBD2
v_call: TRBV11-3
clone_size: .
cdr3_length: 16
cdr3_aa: CASSPGAGGNTGELFF
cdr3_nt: TGTGCCAGCAGCCCAGGGGCGGGGGGAAACACCGGGGAGCTGTTTTTT

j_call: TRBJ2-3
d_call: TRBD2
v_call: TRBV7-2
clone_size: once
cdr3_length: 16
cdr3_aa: CASSDIPSGRTDTQYF
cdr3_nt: TGTGCCAGCAGCGACATCCCTAGCGGGAGGACAGATACGCAGTATTTT

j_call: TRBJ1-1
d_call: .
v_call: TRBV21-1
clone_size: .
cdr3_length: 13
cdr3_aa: CASSVGEVAEAFF
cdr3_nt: TGTGCCAGCAGCGTAGGGGAGGTCGCTGAAGCTTTCTTT

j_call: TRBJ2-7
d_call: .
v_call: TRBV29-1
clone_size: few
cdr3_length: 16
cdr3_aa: CSVTRPRTGSSYEQYF
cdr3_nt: TGCAGCGTTACCCGCCCCAGGACTGGGAGCTCCTACGAGCAGTACTTC

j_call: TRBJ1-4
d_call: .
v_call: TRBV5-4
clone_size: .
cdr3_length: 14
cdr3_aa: CASSLRGGGEKLFF
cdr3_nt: TGTGCCAGCAGCTTGCGGGGGGGCGGTGAAAAACTGTTTTTT

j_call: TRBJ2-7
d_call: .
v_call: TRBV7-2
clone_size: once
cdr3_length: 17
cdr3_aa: CASSYRTGAGRVYEQYF
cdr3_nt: TGTGCCAGCAGTTACCGGACCGGGGCCGGGAGAGTCTACGAGCAGTACTTC

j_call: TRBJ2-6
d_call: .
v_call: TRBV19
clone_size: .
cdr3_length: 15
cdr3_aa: CASSISTAGANVLTF
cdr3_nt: TGTGCCAGTAGTATCTCGACAGCTGGGGCCAACGTCCTGACTTTC

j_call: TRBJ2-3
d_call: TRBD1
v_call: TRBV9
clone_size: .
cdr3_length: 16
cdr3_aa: CASSVSTGRGVDTQYF
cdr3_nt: TGTGCCAGCAGCGTTTCGACAGGGAGAGGGGTCGATACGCAGTATTTT

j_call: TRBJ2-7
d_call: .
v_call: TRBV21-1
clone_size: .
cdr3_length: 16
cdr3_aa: CASSKCRRQELQEQYF
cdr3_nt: TGTGCCAGCAGCAAATGTAGGAGACAGGAGCTTCAAGAGCAGTACTTC

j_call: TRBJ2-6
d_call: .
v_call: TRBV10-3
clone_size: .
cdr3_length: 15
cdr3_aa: CAIRGQHSGANVLTF
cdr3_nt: TGTGCCATCAGGGGACAACACTCTGGGGCCAACGTCCTGACTTTC

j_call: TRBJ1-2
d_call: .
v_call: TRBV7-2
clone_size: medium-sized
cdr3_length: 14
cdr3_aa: CASSRDSSRGGYTF
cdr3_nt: TGTGCCAGCAGCCGGGACTCCTCACGAGGGGGCTACACCTTC

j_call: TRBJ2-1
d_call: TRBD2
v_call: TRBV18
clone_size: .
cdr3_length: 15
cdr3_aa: CASSPPTGGPGEQFF
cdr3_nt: TGTGCCAGCTCACCACCGACGGGAGGGCCAGGTGAGCAGTTCTTC

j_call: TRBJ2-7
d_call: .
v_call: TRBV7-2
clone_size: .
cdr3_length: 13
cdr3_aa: CASSLGGIYEQYF
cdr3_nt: TGTGCCAGCAGCTTAGGCGGGATCTACGAGCAGTACTTC

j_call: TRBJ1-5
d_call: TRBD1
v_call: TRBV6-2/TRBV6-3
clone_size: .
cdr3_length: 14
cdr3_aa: CASSLDRGNQPQHF
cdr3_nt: TGTGCCAGCAGCCTTGACAGGGGCAATCAGCCCCAGCATTTT

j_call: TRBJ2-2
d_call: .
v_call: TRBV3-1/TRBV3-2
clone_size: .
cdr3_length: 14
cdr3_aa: CASSPLAYNGELFF
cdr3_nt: TGTGCCAGCAGCCCTCTAGCGTATAACGGGGAGCTGTTTTTT

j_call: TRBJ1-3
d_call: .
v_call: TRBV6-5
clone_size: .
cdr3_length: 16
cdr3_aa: CASSFQTVYSGNTIYF
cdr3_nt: TGTGCCAGCAGTTTTCAAACAGTCTACTCTGGAAACACCATATATTTT

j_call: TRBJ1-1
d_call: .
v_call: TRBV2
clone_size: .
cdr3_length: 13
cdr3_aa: CASLQGRDTEAFF
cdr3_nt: TGTGCCAGCCTTCAGGGGAGGGACACTGAAGCTTTCTTT

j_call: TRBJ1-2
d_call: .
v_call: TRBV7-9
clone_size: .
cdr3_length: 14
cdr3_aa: CASSLTTDILGYTF
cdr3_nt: TGTGCCAGCAGCTTAACGACGGACATCCTTGGCTACACCTTC

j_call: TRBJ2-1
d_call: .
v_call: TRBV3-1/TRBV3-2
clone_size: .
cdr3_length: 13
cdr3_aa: CASSQVLESEQFF
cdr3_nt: TGTGCCAGCAGCCAGGTCCTGGAGAGTGAGCAGTTCTTC

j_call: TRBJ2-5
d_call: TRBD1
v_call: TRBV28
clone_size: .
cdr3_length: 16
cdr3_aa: CASGTGTGGFQETQYF
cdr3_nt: TGTGCCAGCGGAACCGGGACAGGAGGCTTCCAAGAGACCCAGTACTTC

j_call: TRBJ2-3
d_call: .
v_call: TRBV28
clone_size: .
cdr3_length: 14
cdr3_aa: CASLLSGAQGTQYF
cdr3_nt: TGTGCCAGCTTACTATCAGGGGCTCAAGGTACGCAGTATTTT

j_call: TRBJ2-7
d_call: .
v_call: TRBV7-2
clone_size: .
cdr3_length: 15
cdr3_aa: CASRRDSAGTYEQYF
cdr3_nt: TGTGCCAGCAGACGGGATAGCGCAGGTACCTACGAGCAGTACTTC

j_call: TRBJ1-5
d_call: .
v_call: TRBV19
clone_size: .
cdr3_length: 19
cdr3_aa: CASSIGLSWRGDSNQPQHF
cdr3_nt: TGTGCCAGTAGTATAGGGCTCTCATGGAGGGGAGATAGCAATCAGCCCCAGCATTTT

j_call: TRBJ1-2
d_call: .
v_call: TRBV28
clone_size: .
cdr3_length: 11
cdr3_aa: CASSSRYGYTF
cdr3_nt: TGTGCCAGCAGTTCGAGGTATGGCTACACCTTC

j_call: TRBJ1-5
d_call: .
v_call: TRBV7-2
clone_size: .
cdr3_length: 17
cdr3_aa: CASSGGGAGVGNQPQHF
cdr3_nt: TGTGCCAGCAGCGGCGGCGGGGCGGGGGTAGGCAATCAGCCCCAGCATTTT

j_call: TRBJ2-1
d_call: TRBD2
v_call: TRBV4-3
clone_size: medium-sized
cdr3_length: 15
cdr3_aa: CASSQAGTSGREQFF
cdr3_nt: TGCGCCAGCAGCCAAGCCGGGACTAGCGGGAGGGAGCAGTTCTTC

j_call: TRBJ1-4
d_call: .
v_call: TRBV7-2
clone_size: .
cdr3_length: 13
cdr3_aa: CASTRGGLRELFF
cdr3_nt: TGTGCCAGCACCCGGGGGGGCTTGAGGGAACTGTTTTTT

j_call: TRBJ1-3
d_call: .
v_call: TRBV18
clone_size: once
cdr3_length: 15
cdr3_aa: CASSPLDTAGNTIYF
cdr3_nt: TGTGCCAGCTCACCCCTCGACACCGCTGGAAACACCATATATTTT

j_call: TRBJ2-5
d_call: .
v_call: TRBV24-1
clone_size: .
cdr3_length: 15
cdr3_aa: CATSDPRTEGETQYF
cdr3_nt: TGTGCCACCAGTGATCCCCGGACAGAGGGAGAGACCCAGTACTTC

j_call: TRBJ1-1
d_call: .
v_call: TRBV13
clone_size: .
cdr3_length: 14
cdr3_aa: CASSLVGTNTEAFF
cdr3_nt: TGTGCCAGCAGCTTAGTCGGTACGAACACTGAAGCTTTCTTT

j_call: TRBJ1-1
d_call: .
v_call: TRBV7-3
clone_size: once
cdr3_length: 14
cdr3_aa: CASSPKAGDTEAFF
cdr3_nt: TGTGCCAGCAGCCCGAAAGCAGGGGACACTGAAGCCTTCTTT

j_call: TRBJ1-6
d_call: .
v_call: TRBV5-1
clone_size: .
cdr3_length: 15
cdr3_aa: CASSFNFQSGSPLHF
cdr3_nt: TGCGCCAGCAGCTTTAATTTTCAATCGGGTTCACCCCTCCACTTT

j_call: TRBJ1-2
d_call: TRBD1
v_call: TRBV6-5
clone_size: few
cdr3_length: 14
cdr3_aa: CASSYSTGGYGYTF
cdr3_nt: TGTGCCAGCAGTTACTCGACAGGGGGGTATGGCTACACCTTC

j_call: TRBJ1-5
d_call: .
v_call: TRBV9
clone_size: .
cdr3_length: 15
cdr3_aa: CASSVSGGSNQPQHF
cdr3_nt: TGTGCCAGCAGCGTATCGGGGGGTAGCAATCAGCCCCAGCATTTT

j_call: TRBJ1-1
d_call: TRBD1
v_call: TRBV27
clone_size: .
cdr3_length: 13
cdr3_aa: CASTRGPNTEAFF
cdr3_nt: TGTGCCAGCACTAGGGGGCCGAACACTGAAGCTTTCTTT

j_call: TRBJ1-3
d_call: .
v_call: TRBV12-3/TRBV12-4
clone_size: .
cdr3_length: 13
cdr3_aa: CASSLASGNTIYF
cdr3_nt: TGTGCCAGCAGTTTGGCCTCTGGAAACACCATATATTTT

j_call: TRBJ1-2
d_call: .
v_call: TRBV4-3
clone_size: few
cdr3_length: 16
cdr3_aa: CASSQVLGGGGYGYTF
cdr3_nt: TGCGCCAGCAGCCAAGTTTTGGGGGGAGGGGGATATGGCTACACCTTC

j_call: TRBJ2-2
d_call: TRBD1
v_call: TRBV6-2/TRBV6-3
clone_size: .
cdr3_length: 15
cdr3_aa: CASTPGQGYTGELFF
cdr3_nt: TGTGCCAGCACCCCGGGACAGGGGTACACCGGGGAGCTGTTTTTT

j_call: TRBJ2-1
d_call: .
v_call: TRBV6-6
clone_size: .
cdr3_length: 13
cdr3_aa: CASSRTSGNEQFF
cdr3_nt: TGTGCCAGCAGTAGGACAAGTGGCAATGAGCAGTTCTTC